Given below is one TCR beta chain in context. Its matching antigen is unknown. Sequenced by immunoSEQ multiplex PCR; TCRdb stores in-frame clones only, minus some. The repertoire holds about a million clones, approximately 80% seen once, with 0.89% in the top ten. V gave up 0 bases and J gave up 5 bases, with 14 bases separating them. This CDR3 region has 16 residues. From germline, CDR1 is SGHTA and CDR2 FQGTGA. These data come from a study of shared clonotypes between healthy human individuals. Broader study findings: Sharing across four donors was highest in naive CD4 (roughly 5%) and lowest in memory CD8 (around 0.4%).

The study drew all its donors from Caucasian adults living in Nashville, Tennessee. The specimen sequenced was memory CD4+ T cells from PBMCs. As to subset: CD45RA-negative fraction. This receptor was taken from a young man in good health. Some clones in this sample may be carry-over from other donors' samples. The chain uses TRBV7-3 and TRBJ2-1; D perhaps matches TRBD2 (5 bases). Here the CDR3 reads CASSLTATTWNNEQFF. The DNA for the CDR3 is TGTGCCAGCAGCTTAACCGCGACTACCTGGAACAATGAGCAGTTCTTC. Variable domain in full (rest from reference TRBV7-3 and TRBJ2-1): GAGVSQTPSNKVTEKGKYVELRCDPISGHTALYWYRQSLGQGPEFLIYFQGTGAADDSGLPNDRFFAVRPEGSVSTLKIQRTERGDSAVYLCASSLTATTWNNEQFFGPGTRLTVL.